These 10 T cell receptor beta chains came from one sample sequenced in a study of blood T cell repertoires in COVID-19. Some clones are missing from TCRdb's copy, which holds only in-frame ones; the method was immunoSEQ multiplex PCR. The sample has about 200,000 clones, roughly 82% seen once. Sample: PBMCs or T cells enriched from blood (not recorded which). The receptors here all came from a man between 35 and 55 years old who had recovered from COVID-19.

The CDR3 region is CASSKQREIKGFYEQYF. The DNA of the CDR3 is TGTGCCAGCAGTAAACAGCGGGAGATTAAGGGGTTCTACGAGCAGTACTTC. V gene TRBV6-2 or TRBV6-3 combines with J gene TRBJ2-7; 8 positions match TRBD2. Germline CDR1 is MNHEY and CDR2 is SVGEGT. This CDR3 comprises 17 residues. The V gene end was trimmed by 5 bases and the J gene end by 3 bases; junction bases not matched to a gene: 15.

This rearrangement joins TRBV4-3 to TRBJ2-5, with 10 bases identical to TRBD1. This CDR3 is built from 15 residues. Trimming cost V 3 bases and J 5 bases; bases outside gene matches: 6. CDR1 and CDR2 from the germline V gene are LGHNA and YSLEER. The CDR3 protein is CASSHSGQGGETQYF. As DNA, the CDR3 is TGCGCCAGCAGCCACTCCGGACAGGGGGGTGAGACCCAGTACTTC.

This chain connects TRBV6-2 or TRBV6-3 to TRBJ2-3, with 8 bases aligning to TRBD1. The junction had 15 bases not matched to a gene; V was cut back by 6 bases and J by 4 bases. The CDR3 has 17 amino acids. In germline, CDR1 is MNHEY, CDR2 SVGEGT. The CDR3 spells CASSPSLGGQGSDTQYF. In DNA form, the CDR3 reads TGTGCCAGCAGCCCATCCCTGGGCGGACAGGGATCAGATACGCAGTATTTT.

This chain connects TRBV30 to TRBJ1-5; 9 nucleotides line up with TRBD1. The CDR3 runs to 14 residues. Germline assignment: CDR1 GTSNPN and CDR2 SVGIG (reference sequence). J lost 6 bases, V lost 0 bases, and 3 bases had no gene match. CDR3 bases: TGTGCCTGGAGTGTGGGACAGGGCGGTCAGCCCCAGCATTTT. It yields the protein CAWSVGQGGQPQHF. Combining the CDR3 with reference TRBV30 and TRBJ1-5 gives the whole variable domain SQTIHQWPATLVQPVGSPLSLECTVEGTSNPNLYWYRQAAGRGLQLLFYSVGIGQISSEVPQNLSASRPQDRQFILSSKKLLLSDSGFYLCAWSVGQGGQPQHFGDGTRLSIL.

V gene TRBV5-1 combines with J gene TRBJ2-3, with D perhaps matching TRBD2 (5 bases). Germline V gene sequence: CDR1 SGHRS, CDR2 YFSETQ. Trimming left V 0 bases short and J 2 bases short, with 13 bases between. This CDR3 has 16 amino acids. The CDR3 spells CASSLEGRLHTDTQYF. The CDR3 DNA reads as TGCGCCAGCAGCTTGGAAGGGAGACTTCACACAGATACGCAGTATTTT. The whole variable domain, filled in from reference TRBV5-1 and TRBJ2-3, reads KAGVTQTPRYLIKTRGQQVTLSCSPISGHRSVSWYQQTPGQGLQFLFEYFSETQRNKGNFPGRFSGRQFSNSRSEMNVSTLELGDSALYLCASSLEGRLHTDTQYFGPGTRLTVL.

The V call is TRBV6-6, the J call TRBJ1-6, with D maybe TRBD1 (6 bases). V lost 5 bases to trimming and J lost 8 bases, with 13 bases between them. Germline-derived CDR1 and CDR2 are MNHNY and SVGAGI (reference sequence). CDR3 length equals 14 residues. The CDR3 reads CASSPQGSDSPLHF. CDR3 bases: TGTGCCAGCAGTCCACAGGGATCGGATTCACCCCTCCACTTT.

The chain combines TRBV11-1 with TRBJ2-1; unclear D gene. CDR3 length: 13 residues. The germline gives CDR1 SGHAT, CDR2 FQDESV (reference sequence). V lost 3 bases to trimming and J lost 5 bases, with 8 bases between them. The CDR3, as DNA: TGTGCCAGCAGCTTGGAGCCTAACAATGAGCAGTTCTTC. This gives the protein CASSLEPNNEQFF. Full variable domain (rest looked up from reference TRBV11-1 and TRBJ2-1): EAEVAQSPRYKITEKSQAVAFWCDPISGHATLYWYRQILGQGPELLVQFQDESVVDDSQLPKDRFSAERLKGVDSTLKIQPAELGDSAMYLCASSLEPNNEQFFGPGTRLTVL.

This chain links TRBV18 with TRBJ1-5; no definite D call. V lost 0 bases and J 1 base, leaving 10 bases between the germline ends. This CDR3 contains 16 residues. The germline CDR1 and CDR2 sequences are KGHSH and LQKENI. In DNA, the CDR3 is TGTGCCAGCTCACCACCATCGGTGAGCAGCAATCAGCCCCAGCATTTT. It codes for CASSPPSVSSNQPQHF.

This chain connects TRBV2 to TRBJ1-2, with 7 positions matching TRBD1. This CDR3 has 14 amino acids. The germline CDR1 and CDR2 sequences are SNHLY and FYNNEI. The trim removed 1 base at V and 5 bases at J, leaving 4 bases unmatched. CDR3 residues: CASSEVVRGYGYTF. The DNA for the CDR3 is TGTGCCAGCAGTGAAGTGGTCAGGGGGTATGGCTACACCTTC.

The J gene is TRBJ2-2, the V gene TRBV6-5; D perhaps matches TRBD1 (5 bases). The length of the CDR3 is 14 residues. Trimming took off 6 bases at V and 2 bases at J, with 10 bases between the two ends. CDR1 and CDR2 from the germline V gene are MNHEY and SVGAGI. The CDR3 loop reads CASSRQTNTGELFF. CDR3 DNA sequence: TGTGCCAGCAGCCGACAGACTAACACCGGGGAGCTGTTTTTT.